This T cell receptor beta chain was sequenced for a study of cytomegalovirus exposure and HLA in healthy donors. Study-wide results and caveats: Looking again later, the authors saw that most CMV-associated TCR beta chains seemed HLA-restricted. Productive status was seen about 90% or about 30% of the time for most TCR beta V segments in an earlier analysis.

PCR primers comprised 60 Vbeta and 13 Jbeta primers. Assay: immunoSEQ multiplex PCR; the TCRdb copy retains only in-frame clones and omits some. Here the sample spans over 150,000 clones, 80% to 85% being singletons. Only a few counts were recorded for this clone. Its antigen remains unknown. The germline V gene has CDR1 GTSNPN and CDR2 SVGIG (reference sequence). Trimming left V 2 bases short and J 0 bases short, with 17 bases between. CDR3 size: 16 residues. The V call is TRBV30, the J call TRBJ2-7; possibly TRBD1 for D (6 bases). The sequenced sample was PBMCs. The source is a woman aged 50 to 60 in good health and CMV-seropositive. This chain's CDR3 is CAWSLSYRVNSYEQYF. The CDR3 region has the DNA TGTGCCTGGAGTCTATCCTACAGGGTAAACTCCTACGAGCAGTACTTC.